Below are 14 T cell receptor beta chains sequenced from a single sample in a study. TCRdb fed the RT-PCR reads into MiXCR, producing one record per CDR3 protein. The table lists about 680,000 distinct CDR3 sequences, around 14% of them singletons, with 3.6% in the top ten. Sequenced material: memory CD4+ T cells from blood. Receptor source: a female donor in good health, serving as a healthy control.

The rearrangement uses TRBV7-8 and TRBJ2-1, with D possibly called TRBD1 or TRBD2 (6 bases each). Germline V gene data show CDR1 as SGHVS and CDR2 as FQNEAQ. The CDR3 has 17 amino acids. V lost 2 bases, J lost 9 bases, and 23 bases lay in between. The CDR3 here is CASSLRGVTGRGSEQFF. The CDR3 bases are TGTGCCAGCAGCTTAAGGGGGGTGACAGGTCGTGGCAGTGAGCAGTTCTTC.

This sequence joins TRBV7-2 and TRBJ1-2, with TRBD1 as a possible D gene (5 bases). CDR1 and CDR2 from the germline V gene are SGHTA and FQGNSA. Trimming pared 4 bases from V and 5 bases from J, leaving 17 bases between. This CDR3 comprises 15 residues. Here the CDR3 DNA reads TGTGCCAGCAGCTCAGATGGGGGGAGTTATTATGGCTACACCTTC. Translation gives CASSSDGGSYYGYTF. Filled out from reference TRBV7-2 and TRBJ1-2, the complete variable domain reads GAGVSQSPSNKVTEKGKDVELRCDPISGHTALYWYRQSLGQGLEFLIYFQGNSAPDKSGLPSDRFSAERTGGSVSTLTIQRTQQEDSAVYLCASSSDGGSYYGYTFGSGTRLTVV.

This clonotype was seen ten or more times. CDR3 residues: CASSPASNYGYTF. In DNA, the CDR3 is TGCGCCAGCAGCCCAGCGTCCAACTATGGCTACACCTTC. J is TRBJ1-2 and V is TRBV5-1; the D is unclear. In germline, CDR1 is SGHRS, CDR2 YFSETQ. This CDR3 contains 13 residues. Trimming removed 4 bases from V and 2 bases from J, with 9 bases in between.

In its sample, this clonotype was seen many times. CDR3 bases: TGCGCCAGCAGCTTGGAGGGGGAGCAGCCCCAGCATTTT. Translation gives CASSLEGEQPQHF. This sequence joins TRBV5-1 and TRBJ1-5; possible D gene TRBD1, 6 bases. Germline-derived CDR1 and CDR2 are SGHRS and YFSETQ. The CDR3 totals 13 residues. V was trimmed by 0 bases and J by 7 bases, leaving 8 bases between them.

The rearrangement links TRBV18 to TRBJ1-1; maybe TRBD1 (6 bases). V was pared by 5 bases and J by 1 base, with 14 bases between. CDR3 size: 15 residues. Germline V gene lookup returns CDR1 KGHSH and CDR2 LQKENI. CDR3 DNA sequence: TGTGCCAGCTCAGCTACAGGGAGGCGGAACACTGAAGCTTTCTTT. This translates into CASSATGRRNTEAFF.

This clonotype was counted a few times. V usage is TRBV6-2 or TRBV6-3 and J usage is TRBJ2-5; 7 nucleotides align to TRBD1. Per the germline V gene, CDR1 is MNHEY and CDR2 is SVGEGT. J gave up 3 bases and V 0 bases, and 19 bases lay outside the gene matches. This CDR3 is built from 20 residues. The CDR3 is CASSYSANPGTATLEETQYF. The CDR3 region has the DNA TGTGCCAGCAGTTACTCGGCAAATCCCGGGACAGCAACACTCGAAGAGACCCAGTACTTC.

This clonotype was recorded many times. This chain uses TRBV12-3 or TRBV12-4 with TRBJ2-7, with D uncertain. V lost 5 bases to trimming and J lost 3 bases, with 5 bases between them. The length of the CDR3 is 11 residues. The CDR3 region is CASSQNYEQYF. CDR3 coding DNA: TGTGCCAGCAGTCAAAACTACGAGCAGTACTTC.

The chain links TRBV20-1 to TRBJ2-1; D remains unclear. This CDR3 is 12 amino acids long. Per the germline V gene, CDR1 is DFQATT and CDR2 is SNEGSKA (reference sequence). V dropped 5 bases and J dropped 10 bases, with 15 bases sitting between them. The DNA for the CDR3 is TGCAGTGCTCCTTCCCGACTTGGGGAGCAGTTCTTC. It translates to CSAPSRLGEQFF.

The genes are TRBV24-1 and TRBJ2-1; D gene unclear. The CDR3 is made up of 14 amino acids. The V end lost 7 bases, the J end lost 4 bases, and 13 bases lay between the germline ends. Germline V CDR1 and CDR2: KGHDR, SFDVKD. The CDR3 region is CATSKGNQYNEQFF. CDR3 nucleotides: TGTGCCACCAGCAAGGGCAACCAATACAATGAGCAGTTCTTC.

This clonotype was detected many times. This chain joins TRBV7-9 and TRBJ1-2, with D unresolved. The CDR3 runs to 13 residues. Germline V lookup: CDR1 SEHNR, CDR2 FQNEAQ (reference sequence). Between the trimmed V and J ends, which lost 3 bases and 4 bases, there was a span of 9 bases. The CDR3: CASSLAGSYGYTF. Here the CDR3 DNA reads TGTGCCAGCAGCTTGGCGGGGAGCTATGGCTACACCTTC.

The V and J genes are TRBV24-1 and TRBJ1-1; 7 bases line up with TRBD1. Germline V gene sequence: CDR1 KGHDR, CDR2 SFDVKD. V shed 3 bases and J 1 base; nucleotides not matched to a gene: 7. The CDR3 is 16 residues long. The DNA for the CDR3 is TGTGCCACCAGTGATCGCAGAGGGGGCGGGAACACTGAAGCTTTCTTT. Protein: CATSDRRGGGNTEAFF.

This clonotype occurred a few times. The J gene is TRBJ2-1, the V gene TRBV7-2; 10 bases agree with TRBD2. The germline CDR1 and CDR2 sequences are SGHTA and FQGNSA. This CDR3 is 17 amino acids long. J gave up 2 bases and V 0 bases, and 4 bases lay outside the gene matches. The CDR3 DNA reads TGTGCCAGCAGCTTAGCGCTCGGACTAGCGGCCTACAATGAGCAGTTCTTC. Translation gives CASSLALGLAAYNEQFF.

This clonotype has a count of ten or more. This rearrangement joins TRBV12-3 or TRBV12-4 to TRBJ2-5; TRBD1 is a possible D gene (6 bases). CDR3 length: 14 residues. Deletions cut 5 bases from V and 1 base from J, with 11 bases between. CDR3: CASSSTGFQETQYF. CDR3 nucleotide sequence: TGTGCCAGCAGTAGTACAGGGTTCCAAGAGACCCAGTACTTC.

The chain carries TRBV18 and TRBJ1-5, with 7 bases identical to TRBD1. Germline V CDR1 and CDR2: KGHSH, LQKENI. This CDR3 has 17 amino acids. V was clipped by 0 bases and J by 1 base; unmatched bases: 6. CDR3 bases: TGTGCCAGCTCACCACCGTCGGGACAGATAAGCAATCAGCCCCAGCATTTT. It translates to CASSPPSGQISNQPQHF.